Below, one TCR beta chain is given with its context. J lost 9 bases, V lost 6 bases, and 9 bases had no gene match. The CDR3 loop spans 13 amino acids. CDR1 is ENHRY and CDR2 is SYGVKD in the germline V gene. The sample comes from a study of siplizumab effects on memory and regulatory T cells. The table came from immunoSEQ multiplex PCR; TCRdb's copy has only in-frame clones and leaves some out. The sample lists approximately 100,000 clones; about nine tenths were seen once. Sequences were obtained from non-Treg CD4+ T cells sorted from blood. V and J are TRBV10-3 and TRBJ1-2, with 8 bases matching TRBD1. This receptor was taken from a human donor in good health. The DNA of the CDR3 is TGTGCCATCAGCCCGGGACAGGTACCAAGCTACACCTTC. The encoded protein is CAISPGQVPSYTF.